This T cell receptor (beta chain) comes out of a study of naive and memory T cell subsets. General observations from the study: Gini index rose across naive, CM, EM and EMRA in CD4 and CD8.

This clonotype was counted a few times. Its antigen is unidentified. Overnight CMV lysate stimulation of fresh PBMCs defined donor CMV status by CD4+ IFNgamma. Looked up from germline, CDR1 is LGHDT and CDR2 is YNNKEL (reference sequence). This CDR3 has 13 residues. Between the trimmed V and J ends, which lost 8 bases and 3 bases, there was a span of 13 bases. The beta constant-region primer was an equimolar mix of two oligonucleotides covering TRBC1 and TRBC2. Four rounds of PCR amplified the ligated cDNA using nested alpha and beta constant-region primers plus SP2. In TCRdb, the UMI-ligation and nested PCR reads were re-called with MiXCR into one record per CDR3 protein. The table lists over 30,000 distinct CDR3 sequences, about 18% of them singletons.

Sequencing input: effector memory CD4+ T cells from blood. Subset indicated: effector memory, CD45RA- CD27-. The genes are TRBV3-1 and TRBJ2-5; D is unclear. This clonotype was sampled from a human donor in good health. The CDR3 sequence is CASGKWNEETQYF. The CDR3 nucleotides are TGTGCCAGCGGGAAGTGGAACGAAGAGACCCAGTACTTC.